The 5 T cell receptor beta chains reported below all come from one sample, sequenced in a study of cytomegalovirus exposure and HLA in healthy donors. Assay: immunoSEQ multiplex PCR; the TCRdb copy retains only in-frame clones and omits some. The table lists around 70,000 clones, 94% of them singletons. Specimen: PBMCs. The receptors come from a man aged 18 to 30 in good health and CMV-seropositive.

The chain joins TRBV7-9 to TRBJ2-5; 7 bases agree with TRBD1. The V gene's germline CDR1 is SEHNR and CDR2 FQNEAQ (reference sequence). The junction had 6 bases not matched to a gene; V was cut back by 2 bases and J by 3 bases. The CDR3 is 15 amino acids. The CDR3 DNA follows: TGTGCCAGCAGCTTATCTCGACAGGGAGAAGAGACCCAGTACTTC. It is translated as CASSLSRQGEETQYF.

The chain combines TRBV18 with TRBJ2-1, with 9 bases matching TRBD2. The length of the CDR3 is 17 residues. With V trimmed by 1 base and J by 7 bases, 11 bases remained unmatched. Germline CDR1 KGHSH, CDR2 LQKENI. The CDR3 DNA sequence: TGTGCCAGCTCACCACGGCTAGCGGGGTCGGAGGGGAATGAGCAGTTCTTC. This codes for CASSPRLAGSEGNEQFF.

This sequence joins TRBV7-3 and TRBJ2-2, with TRBD1 matching 8 bases. V shed 4 bases, J shed 7 bases, and the junction held 5 bases outside the gene matches. CDR3 length: 14 amino acids. Germline assignment: CDR1 SGHTA and CDR2 FQGTGA. DNA for the CDR3: TGTGCCAGCAGCTACTACAGGGGGAGCGGGGAGCTGTTTTTT. Translating gives CASSYYRGSGELFF.

This chain uses TRBV9 with TRBJ1-2; no definite D call. V lost 5 bases, J lost 8 bases, and 10 bases lay in between. CDR3 length: 11 residues. From germline, CDR1 is SGDLS and CDR2 YYNGEE. The CDR3 is CASSSHEGYTF. The CDR3 DNA sequence: TGTGCCAGCAGTTCACACGAAGGCTACACCTTC.

V usage is TRBV7-9 and J usage is TRBJ1-1; 7 positions match TRBD1. This CDR3 is built from 14 residues. CDR1 is SEHNR, CDR2 FQNEAQ, per germline (reference sequence). Trimming took 0 bases from V and 7 from J; bases not matched to a gene: 5. CDR3 sequence reads: CASSLATGWHEAFF. The CDR3 DNA sequence: TGTGCCAGCAGCTTAGCGACAGGGTGGCATGAAGCTTTCTTT.